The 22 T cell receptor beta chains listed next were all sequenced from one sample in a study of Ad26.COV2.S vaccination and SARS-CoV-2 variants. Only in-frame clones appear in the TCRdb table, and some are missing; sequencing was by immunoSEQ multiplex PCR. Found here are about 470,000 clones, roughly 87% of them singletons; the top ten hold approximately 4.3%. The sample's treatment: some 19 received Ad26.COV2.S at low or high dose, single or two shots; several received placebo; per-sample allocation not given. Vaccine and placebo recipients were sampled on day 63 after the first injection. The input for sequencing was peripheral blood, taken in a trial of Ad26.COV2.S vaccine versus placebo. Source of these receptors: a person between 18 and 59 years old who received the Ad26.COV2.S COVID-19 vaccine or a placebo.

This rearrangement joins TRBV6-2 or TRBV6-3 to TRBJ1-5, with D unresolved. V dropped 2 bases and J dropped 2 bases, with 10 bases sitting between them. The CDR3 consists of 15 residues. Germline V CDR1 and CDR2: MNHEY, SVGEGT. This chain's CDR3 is CASSYEVIGNQPQHF. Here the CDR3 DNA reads TGTGCCAGCAGTTACGAGGTCATAGGCAATCAGCCCCAGCATTTT.

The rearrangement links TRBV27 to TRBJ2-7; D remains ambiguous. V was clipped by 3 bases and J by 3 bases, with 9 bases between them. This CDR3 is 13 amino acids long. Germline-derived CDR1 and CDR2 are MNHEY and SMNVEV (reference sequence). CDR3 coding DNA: TGTGCCAGCAGTTTTAAGGCGTTCTACGAGCAGTACTTC. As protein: CASSFKAFYEQYF.

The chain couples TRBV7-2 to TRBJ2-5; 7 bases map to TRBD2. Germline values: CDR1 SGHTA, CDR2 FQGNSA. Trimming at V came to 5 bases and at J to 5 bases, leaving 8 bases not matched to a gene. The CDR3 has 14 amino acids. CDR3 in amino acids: CASSPHRGEETQYF. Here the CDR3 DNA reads TGTGCCAGCAGCCCCCATCGGGGGGAGGAGACCCAGTACTTC.

The CDR3 reads CASTRWREGNNEQFF. CDR3 nucleotides: TGTGCCAGCACCCGGTGGAGGGAGGGCAACAATGAGCAGTTCTTC. This sequence joins TRBV6-4 and TRBJ2-1; 7 nucleotides align to TRBD2. The ends lost 7 bases at V and 5 bases at J; junction bases unmatched: 11. The CDR3 has 15 amino acids. Germline CDR1 and CDR2: MRHNA and SNTAGT.

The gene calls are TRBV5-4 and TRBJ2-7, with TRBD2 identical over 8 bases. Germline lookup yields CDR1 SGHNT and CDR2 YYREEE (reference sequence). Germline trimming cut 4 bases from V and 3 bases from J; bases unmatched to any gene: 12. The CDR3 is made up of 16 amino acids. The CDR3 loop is CASSSAISGVHYEQYF. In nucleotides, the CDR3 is TGTGCCAGCAGCAGCGCGATTAGCGGGGTTCACTACGAGCAGTACTTC.

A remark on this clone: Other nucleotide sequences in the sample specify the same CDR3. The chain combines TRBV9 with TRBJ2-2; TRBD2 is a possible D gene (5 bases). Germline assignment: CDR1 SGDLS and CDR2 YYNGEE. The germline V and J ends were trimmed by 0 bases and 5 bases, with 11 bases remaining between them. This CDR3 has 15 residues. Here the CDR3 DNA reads TGTGCCAGCAGCGTAGTGTCGGGGAGTACCGGGGAGCTGTTTTTT. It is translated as CASSVVSGSTGELFF.

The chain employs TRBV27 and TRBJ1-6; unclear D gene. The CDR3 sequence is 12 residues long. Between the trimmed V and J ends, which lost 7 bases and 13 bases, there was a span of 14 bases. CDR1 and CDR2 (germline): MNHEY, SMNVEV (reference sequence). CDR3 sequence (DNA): TGTGCCAGCAAGGAGGGCCACTCCCCCCTCCACTTT. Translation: CASKEGHSPLHF.

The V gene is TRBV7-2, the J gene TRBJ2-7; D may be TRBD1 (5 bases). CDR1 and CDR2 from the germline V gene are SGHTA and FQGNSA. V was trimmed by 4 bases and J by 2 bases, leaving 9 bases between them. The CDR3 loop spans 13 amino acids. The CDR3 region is CASSSRVTYEQYF. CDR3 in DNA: TGTGCCAGCAGCTCCAGGGTGACCTACGAGCAGTACTTC.

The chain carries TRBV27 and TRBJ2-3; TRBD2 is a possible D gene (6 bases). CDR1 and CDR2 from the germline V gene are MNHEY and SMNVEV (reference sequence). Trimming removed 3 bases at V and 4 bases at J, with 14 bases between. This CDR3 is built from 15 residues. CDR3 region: CASSFGPGVPDTQYF. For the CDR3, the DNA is TGTGCCAGCAGTTTTGGTCCGGGAGTCCCAGATACGCAGTATTTT.

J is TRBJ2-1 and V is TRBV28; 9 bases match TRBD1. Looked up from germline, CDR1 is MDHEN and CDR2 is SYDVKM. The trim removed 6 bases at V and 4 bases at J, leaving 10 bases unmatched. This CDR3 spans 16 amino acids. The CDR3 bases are TGTGCCAGCAGCAGTACCGGGACAGGGCAATACAATGAGCAGTTCTTC. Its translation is CASSSTGTGQYNEQFF.

CDR3 loop: CASSPQGPKNIQYF. The CDR3 DNA reads as TGTGCCAGCTCACCTCAGGGCCCCAAAAACATTCAGTACTTC. This chain links TRBV18 with TRBJ2-4; tentatively, D is TRBD1 (5 bases). The V end lost 3 bases, the J end lost 2 bases, and 8 bases lay between the germline ends. Germline CDR1 KGHSH, CDR2 LQKENI. The CDR3 loop spans 14 amino acids.

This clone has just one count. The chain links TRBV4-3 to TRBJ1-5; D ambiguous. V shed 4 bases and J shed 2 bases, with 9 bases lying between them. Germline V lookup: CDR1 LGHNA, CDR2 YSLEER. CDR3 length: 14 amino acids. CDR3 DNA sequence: TGCGCCAGCAGCCGAAGCTGGGGCAATCAGCCCCAGCATTTT. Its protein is CASSRSWGNQPQHF.

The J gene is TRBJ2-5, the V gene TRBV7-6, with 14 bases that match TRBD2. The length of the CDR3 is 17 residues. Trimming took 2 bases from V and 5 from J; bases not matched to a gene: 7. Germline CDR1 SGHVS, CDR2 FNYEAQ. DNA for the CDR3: TGTGCCAGCAGCTTAAGGACTAGCGGGAGGCCCGGTGAGACCCAGTACTTC. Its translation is CASSLRTSGRPGETQYF.

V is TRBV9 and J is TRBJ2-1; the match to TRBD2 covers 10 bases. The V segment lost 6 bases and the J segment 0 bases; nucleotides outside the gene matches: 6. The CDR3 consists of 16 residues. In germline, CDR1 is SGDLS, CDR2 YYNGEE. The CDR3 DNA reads TGTGCCAGCAAAGCGGGAGGGCCATTCTCCTACAATGAGCAGTTCTTC. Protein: CASKAGGPFSYNEQFF.

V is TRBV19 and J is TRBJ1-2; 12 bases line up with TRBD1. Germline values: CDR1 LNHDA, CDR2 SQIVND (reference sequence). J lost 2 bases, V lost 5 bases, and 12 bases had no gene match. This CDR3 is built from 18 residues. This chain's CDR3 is CASSPYRDRGLQNYGYTF. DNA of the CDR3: TGTGCCAGTAGTCCTTACCGGGACAGGGGGCTTCAAAACTATGGCTACACCTTC.

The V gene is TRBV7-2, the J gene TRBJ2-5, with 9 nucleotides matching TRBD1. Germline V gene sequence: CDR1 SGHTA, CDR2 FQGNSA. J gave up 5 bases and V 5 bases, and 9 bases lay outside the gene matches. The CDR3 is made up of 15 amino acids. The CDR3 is CASSPKGDRAETQYF. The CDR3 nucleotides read TGTGCCAGCAGCCCGAAGGGGGACAGGGCCGAGACCCAGTACTTC.

CDR3 protein: CSAASAGGEFF. DNA of the CDR3: TGCAGTGCGGCGTCGGCGGGAGGGGAGTTCTTC. This chain joins TRBV20-1 and TRBJ2-1; 9 nucleotides match TRBD2. The CDR3 is 11 residues long. CDR1 and CDR2 (germline): DFQATT, SNEGSKA (reference sequence). The junction had 8 bases not matched to a gene; V was cut back by 6 bases and J by 14 bases.

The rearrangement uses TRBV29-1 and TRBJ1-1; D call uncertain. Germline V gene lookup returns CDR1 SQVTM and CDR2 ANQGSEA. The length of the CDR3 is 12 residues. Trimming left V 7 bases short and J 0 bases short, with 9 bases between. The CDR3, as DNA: TGCAGCGGGGCACTCATGAACACTGAAGCTTTCTTT. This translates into CSGALMNTEAFF.

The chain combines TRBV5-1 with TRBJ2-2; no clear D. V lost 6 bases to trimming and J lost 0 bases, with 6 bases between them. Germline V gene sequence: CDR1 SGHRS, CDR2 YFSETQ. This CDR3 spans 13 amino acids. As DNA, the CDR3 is TGCGCCAGCACGCCCCCGAACACCGGGGAGCTGTTTTTT. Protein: CASTPPNTGELFF.

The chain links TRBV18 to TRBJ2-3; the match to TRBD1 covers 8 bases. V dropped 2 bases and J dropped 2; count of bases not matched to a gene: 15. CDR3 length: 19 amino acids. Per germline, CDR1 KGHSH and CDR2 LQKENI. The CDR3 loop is CASSPYGSRGLSNTDTQYF. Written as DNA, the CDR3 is TGTGCCAGCTCACCATATGGATCCAGGGGGCTGAGTAACACAGATACGCAGTATTTT. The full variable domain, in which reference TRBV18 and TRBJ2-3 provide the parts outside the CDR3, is NAGVMQNPRHLVRRRGQEARLRCSPMKGHSHVYWYRQLPEEGLKFMVYLQKENIIDESGMPKERFSAEFPKEGPSILRIQQVVRGDSAAYFCASSPYGSRGLSNTDTQYFGPGTRLTVL.

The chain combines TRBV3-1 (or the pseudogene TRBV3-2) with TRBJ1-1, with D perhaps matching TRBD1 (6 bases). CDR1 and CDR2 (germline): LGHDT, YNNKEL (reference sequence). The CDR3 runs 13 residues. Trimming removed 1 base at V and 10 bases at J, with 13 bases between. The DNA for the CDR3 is TGTGCCAGCAGCCAAGTAGTGGAGGGGGGAGCTTTCTTT. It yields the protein CASSQVVEGGAFF.

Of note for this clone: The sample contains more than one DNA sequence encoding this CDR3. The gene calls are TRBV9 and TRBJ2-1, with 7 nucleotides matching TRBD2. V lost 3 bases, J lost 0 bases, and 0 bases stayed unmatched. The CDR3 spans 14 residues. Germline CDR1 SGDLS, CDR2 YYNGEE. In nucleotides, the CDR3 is TGTGCCAGCAGCGCGGGGGGCTCCTACAATGAGCAGTTCTTC. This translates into CASSAGGSYNEQFF. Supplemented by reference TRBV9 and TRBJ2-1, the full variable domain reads DSGVTQTPKHLITATGQRVTLRCSPRSGDLSVYWYQQSLDQGLQFLIQYYNGEERAKGNILERFSAQQFPDLHSELNLSSLELGDSALYFCASSAGGSYNEQFFGPGTRLTVL.